The sequence of this T cell receptor (beta chain) was determined in a study of T cells in Graves' hyperthyroidism and ophthalmopathy. As for the study in general: Prior to any treatment, at the point of initial diagnosis, peripheral blood was collected.

Recently diagnosed hyperthyroidism of less than 2 months' duration affected patients aged 18 to 65. Patients having uncontrolled infection, another autoimmune disease, pregnancy or lactation were not included. The CDR3 loop spans 13 amino acids. Germline V gene sequence: CDR1 SEHNR, CDR2 FQNEAQ (reference sequence). V lost 5 bases to trimming and J lost 4 bases, with 11 bases between them. The CDR3 regions of TCR beta were amplified from RNA transcripts. TCR CDR3 regions were first amplified by RT-PCR with HTBI primers. Using its own MiXCR run on the multiplex PCR reads, TCRdb lists one record per CDR3 protein. The data hold around 700,000 distinct CDR3 sequences, with under 45% observed a single time. This clonotype appeared many times.

What was sequenced was blood. The TCR originated in a woman aged 40 to 50 with Graves' hyperthyroidism. The J gene is TRBJ1-2, the V gene TRBV7-9; D perhaps matches TRBD1 (6 bases). The CDR3 DNA sequence: TGTGCCAGCAGCCCAGGGGTCGCCTATGGCTACACCTTC. This codes for CASSPGVAYGYTF.